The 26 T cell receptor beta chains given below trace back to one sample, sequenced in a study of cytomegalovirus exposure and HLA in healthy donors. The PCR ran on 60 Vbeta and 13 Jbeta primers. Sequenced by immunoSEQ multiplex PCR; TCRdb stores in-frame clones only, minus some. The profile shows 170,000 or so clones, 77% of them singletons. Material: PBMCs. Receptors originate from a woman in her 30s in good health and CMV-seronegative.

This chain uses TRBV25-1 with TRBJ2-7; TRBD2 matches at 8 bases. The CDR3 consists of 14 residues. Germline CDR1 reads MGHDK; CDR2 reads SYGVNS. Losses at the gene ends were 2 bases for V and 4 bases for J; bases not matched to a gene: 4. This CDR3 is CASSEGGGGYEQYF. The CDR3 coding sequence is TGTGCCAGCAGTGAAGGAGGCGGGGGGTACGAGCAGTACTTC.

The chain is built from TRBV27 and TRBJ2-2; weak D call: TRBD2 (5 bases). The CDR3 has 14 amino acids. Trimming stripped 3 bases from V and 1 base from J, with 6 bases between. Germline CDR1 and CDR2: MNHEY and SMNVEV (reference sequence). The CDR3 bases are TGTGCCAGCAGTTTCGGACTGAACACCGGGGAGCTGTTTTTT. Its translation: CASSFGLNTGELFF.

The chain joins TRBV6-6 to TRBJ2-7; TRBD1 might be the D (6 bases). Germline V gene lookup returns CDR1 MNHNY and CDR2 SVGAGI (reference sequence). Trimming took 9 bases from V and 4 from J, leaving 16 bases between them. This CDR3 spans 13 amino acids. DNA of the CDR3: TGTGCCAGTCGATCGGGACAAATGTACGAGCAGTACTTC. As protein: CASRSGQMYEQYF.

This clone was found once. The CDR3 reads CASSQDKGSTDTQYF. The CDR3 DNA reads as TGTGCCAGCAGCCAAGATAAGGGGAGCACAGATACGCAGTATTTT. The rearrangement links TRBV4-2 to TRBJ2-3, with D possibly TRBD1 on 5 matching bases. The germline V gene encodes CDR1 LGHNA and CDR2 YNFKEQ. This CDR3 is built from 15 residues. V was shortened by 0 bases and J by 0 bases, with 7 bases between the two germline ends.

CDR3 DNA sequence: TGCGCCAGCACCCCAAATCCCTGGGACAGCCCTCGCCCAGATACGCAGTATTTT. Encoded protein: CASTPNPWDSPRPDTQYF. The V and J genes are TRBV5-1 and TRBJ2-3; 7 nucleotides agree with TRBD1. CDR1 and CDR2 from the germline V gene are SGHRS and YFSETQ. The V and J ends lost 6 bases and 4 bases, in that order; junction bases with no gene match: 20. CDR3 length equals 18 residues.

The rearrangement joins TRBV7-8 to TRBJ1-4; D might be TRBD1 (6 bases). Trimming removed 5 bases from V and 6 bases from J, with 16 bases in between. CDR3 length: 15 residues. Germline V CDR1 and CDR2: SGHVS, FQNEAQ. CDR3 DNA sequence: TGTGCCAGCAGCACTAGACAGGATCCCTATGAAAAACTGTTTTTT. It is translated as CASSTRQDPYEKLFF.

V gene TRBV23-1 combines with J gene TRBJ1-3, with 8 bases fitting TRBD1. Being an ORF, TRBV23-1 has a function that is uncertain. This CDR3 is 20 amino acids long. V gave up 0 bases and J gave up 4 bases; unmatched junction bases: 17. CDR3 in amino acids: CASSQSGYNDGRGRGNTIYF. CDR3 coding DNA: TGCGCCAGCAGTCAATCCGGTTACAATGATGGCAGGGGGCGCGGAAACACCATATATTTT.

CDR3 nucleotides: TGTGCCAGCAGCCGCAGACAGGGTCACGAGCAGTACTTC. Its translation: CASSRRQGHEQYF. J is TRBJ2-7 and V is TRBV14, with 7 bases lining up with TRBD1. The trim removed 4 bases at V and 5 bases at J, leaving 5 bases unmatched. Per the germline V gene, CDR1 is SGHDN and CDR2 is FVKESK. The CDR3 length is 13 residues. The full variable domain, its missing parts supplied by reference TRBV14 and TRBJ2-7, is EAGVTQFPSHSVIEKGQTVTLRCDPISGHDNLYWYRRVMGKEIKFLLHFVKESKQDESGMPNNRFLAERTGGTYSTLKVQPAELEDSGVYFCASSRRQGHEQYFGPGTRLTVT.

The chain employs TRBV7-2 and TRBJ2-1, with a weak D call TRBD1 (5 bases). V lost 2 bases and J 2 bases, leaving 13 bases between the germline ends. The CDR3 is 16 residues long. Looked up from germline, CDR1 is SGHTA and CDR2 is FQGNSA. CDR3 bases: TGTGCCAGCAGCTTACATCAGGGTTTGGCCTACAATGAGCAGTTCTTC. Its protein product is CASSLHQGLAYNEQFF.

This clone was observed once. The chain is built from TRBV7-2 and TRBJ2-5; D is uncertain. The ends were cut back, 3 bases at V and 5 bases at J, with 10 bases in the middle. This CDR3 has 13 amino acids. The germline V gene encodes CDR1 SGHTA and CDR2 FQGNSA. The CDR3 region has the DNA TGTGCCAGCAGCTTTTCGACTGGGGAGACCCAGTACTTC. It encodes CASSFSTGETQYF.

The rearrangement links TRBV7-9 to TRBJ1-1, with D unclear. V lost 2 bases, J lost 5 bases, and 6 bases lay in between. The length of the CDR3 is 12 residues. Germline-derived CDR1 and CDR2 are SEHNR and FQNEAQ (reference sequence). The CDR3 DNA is TGTGCCAGCAGCTTACGGAGGACTGAAGCTTTCTTT. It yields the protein CASSLRRTEAFF.

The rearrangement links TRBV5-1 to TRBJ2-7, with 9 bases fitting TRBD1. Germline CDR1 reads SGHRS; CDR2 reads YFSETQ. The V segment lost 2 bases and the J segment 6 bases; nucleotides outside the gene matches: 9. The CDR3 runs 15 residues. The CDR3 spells CASSLLGQGSSEQYF. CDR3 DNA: TGCGCCAGCAGCTTACTTGGACAGGGGAGTTCCGAGCAGTACTTC.

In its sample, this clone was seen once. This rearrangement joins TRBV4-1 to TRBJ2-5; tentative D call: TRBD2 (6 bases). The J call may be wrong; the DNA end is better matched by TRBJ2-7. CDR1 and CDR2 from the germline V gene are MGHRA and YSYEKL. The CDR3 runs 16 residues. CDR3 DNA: TGCGCCAGCAGCCAAGCGCGGGGACTCCGGAATTACGAGCAGTACTTC. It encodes CASSQARGLRNYEQYF.

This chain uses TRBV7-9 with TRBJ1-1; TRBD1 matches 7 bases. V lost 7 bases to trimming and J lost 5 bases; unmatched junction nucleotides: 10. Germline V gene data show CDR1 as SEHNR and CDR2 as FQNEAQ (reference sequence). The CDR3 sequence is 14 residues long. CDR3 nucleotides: TGTGCCAGCAACCAAGGGGGCCTGGGGACTGAAGCTTTCTTT. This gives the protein CASNQGGLGTEAFF. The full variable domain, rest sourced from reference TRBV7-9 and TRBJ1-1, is DTGVSQNPRHKITKRGQNVTFRCDPISEHNRLYWYRQTLGQGPEFLTYFQNEAQLEKSRLLSDRFSAERPKGSFSTLEIQRTEQGDSAMYLCASNQGGLGTEAFFGQGTRLTVV.

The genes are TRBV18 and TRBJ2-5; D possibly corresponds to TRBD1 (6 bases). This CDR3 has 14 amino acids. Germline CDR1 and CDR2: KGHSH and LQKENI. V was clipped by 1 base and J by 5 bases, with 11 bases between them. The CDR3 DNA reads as TGTGCCAGCTCACCACGCCAGGGGTCGGAGACCCAGTACTTC. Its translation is CASSPRQGSETQYF.

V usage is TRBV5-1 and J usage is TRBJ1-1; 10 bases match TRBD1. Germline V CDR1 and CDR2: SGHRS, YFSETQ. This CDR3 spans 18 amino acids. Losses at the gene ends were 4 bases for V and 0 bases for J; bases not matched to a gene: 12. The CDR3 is CASSARQGAISLNTEAFF. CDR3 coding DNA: TGCGCCAGCAGCGCGAGACAGGGGGCGATTTCCCTGAACACTGAAGCTTTCTTT.

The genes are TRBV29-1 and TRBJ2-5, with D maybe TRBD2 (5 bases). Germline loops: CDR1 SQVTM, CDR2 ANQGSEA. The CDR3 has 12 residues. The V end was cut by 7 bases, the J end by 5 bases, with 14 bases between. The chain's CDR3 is CSGDRGSETQYF. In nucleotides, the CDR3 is TGCAGCGGCGATCGAGGGAGCGAGACCCAGTACTTC.

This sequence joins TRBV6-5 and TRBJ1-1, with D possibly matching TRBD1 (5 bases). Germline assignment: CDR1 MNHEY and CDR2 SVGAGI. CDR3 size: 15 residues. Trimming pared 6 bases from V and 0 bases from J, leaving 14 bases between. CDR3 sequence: CASSRDRLMNTEAFF. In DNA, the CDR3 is TGTGCCAGCAGCCGAGACAGATTAATGAACACTGAAGCTTTCTTT.

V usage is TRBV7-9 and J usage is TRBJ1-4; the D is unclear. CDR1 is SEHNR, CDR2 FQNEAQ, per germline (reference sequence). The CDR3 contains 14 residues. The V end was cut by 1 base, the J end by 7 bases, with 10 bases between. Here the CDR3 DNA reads TGTGCCAGCAGCTTAGATGGGAGCCTTGAAAAACTGTTTTTT. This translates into CASSLDGSLEKLFF.

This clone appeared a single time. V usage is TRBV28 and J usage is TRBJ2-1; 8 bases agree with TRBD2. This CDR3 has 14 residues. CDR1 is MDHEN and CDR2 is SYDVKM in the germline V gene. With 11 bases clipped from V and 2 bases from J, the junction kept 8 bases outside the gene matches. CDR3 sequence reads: CASNAGGAYNEQFF. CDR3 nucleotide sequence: TGTGCCTCCAACGCCGGGGGGGCCTACAATGAGCAGTTCTTC.

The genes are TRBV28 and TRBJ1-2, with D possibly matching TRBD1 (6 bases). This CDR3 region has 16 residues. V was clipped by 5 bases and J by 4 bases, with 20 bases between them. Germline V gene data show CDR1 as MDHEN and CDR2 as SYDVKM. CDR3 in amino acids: CASSTGHRATVYGYTF. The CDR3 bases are TGTGCCAGCAGTACAGGCCACAGGGCTACCGTCTATGGCTACACCTTC.

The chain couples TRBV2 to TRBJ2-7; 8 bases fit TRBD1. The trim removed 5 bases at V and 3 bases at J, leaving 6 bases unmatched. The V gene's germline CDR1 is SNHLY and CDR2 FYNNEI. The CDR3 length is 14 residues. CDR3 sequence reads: CASSPRTGNYEQYF. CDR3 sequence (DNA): TGTGCCAGCAGTCCCCGGACAGGGAACTACGAGCAGTACTTC.

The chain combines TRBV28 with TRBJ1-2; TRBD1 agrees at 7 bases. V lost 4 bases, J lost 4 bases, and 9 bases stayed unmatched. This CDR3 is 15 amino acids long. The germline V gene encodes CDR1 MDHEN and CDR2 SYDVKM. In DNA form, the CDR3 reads TGTGCCAGCAGTTCCACTCCGACAGGGCGCTATGGCTACACCTTC. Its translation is CASSSTPTGRYGYTF.

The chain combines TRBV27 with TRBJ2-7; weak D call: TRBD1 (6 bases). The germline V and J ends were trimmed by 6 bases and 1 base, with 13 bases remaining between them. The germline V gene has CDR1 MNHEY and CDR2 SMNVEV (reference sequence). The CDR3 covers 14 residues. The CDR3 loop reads CASRIRDTSYEQYF. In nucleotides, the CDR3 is TGTGCCAGCAGGATCCGGGACACGTCCTACGAGCAGTACTTC.

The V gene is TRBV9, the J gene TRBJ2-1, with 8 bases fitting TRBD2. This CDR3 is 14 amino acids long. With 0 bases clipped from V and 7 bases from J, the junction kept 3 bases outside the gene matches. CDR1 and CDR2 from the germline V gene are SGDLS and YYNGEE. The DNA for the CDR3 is TGTGCCAGCAGCGTAGAAGCGGGAGTTAATGAGCAGTTCTTC. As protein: CASSVEAGVNEQFF. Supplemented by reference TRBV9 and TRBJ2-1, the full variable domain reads DSGVTQTPKHLITATGQRVTLRCSPRSGDLSVYWYQQSLDQGLQFLIQYYNGEERAKGNILERFSAQQFPDLHSELNLSSLELGDSALYFCASSVEAGVNEQFFGPGTRLTVL.

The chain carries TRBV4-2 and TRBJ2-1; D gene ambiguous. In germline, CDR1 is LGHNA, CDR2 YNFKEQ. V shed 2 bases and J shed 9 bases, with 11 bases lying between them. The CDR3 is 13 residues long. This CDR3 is CASSQLEAIEQFF. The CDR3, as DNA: TGTGCCAGCAGCCAATTAGAGGCAATTGAGCAGTTCTTC.